The 21 T cell receptor beta chains below come from one sample, sequenced in a study of T-cell memory formation after mild COVID-19. TCRdb passed the 5' RACE reads through MiXCR, listing each CDR3 protein once. The sample has 350,000 to 500,000 distinct CDR3 sequences, 20% to 25% seen once. The material sequenced was PBMCs or a T cell subset sorted from them (not recorded which). Receptor source: an adult woman who had mild COVID-19 (a few samples of this study predate the infection). Cell type and time point are not known.

This rearrangement joins TRBV24-1 to TRBJ2-5; 13 bases map to TRBD2. From germline, CDR1 is KGHDR and CDR2 SFDVKD. The CDR3 length is 15 residues. V was clipped by 4 bases and J by 5 bases; unmatched bases: 3. This chain's CDR3 is CATSEWTSGSETQYF. Here the CDR3 DNA reads TGTGCCACCAGTGAGTGGACTAGCGGGAGTGAGACCCAGTACTTC.

This clonotype has a handful of counts. The chain is built from TRBV6-5 and TRBJ1-1, with D hard to call. The CDR3 runs to 11 residues. Germline CDR1 reads MNHEY; CDR2 reads SVGAGI. Trimming removed 6 bases at V and 10 bases at J, with 12 bases between. The CDR3 loop reads CASSGSRGAFF. The CDR3 coding sequence is TGTGCCAGCAGCGGTTCACGGGGAGCTTTCTTT.

This clonotype was seen only a few times. The chain has TRBV20-1 and TRBJ1-2, with a possible D match to TRBD1 (5 bases). V was cut by 2 bases and J by 5 bases, with 18 bases left in between. The CDR3 has 15 residues. Per the germline V gene, CDR1 is DFQATT and CDR2 is SNEGSKA (reference sequence). The CDR3 DNA sequence: TGCAGTGCTAGAATCGACAGTGGGCGTGGTTATGGCTACACCTTC. The encoded protein is CSARIDSGRGYGYTF.

V usage is TRBV20-1 and J usage is TRBJ1-1; 8 nucleotides line up with TRBD1. Trimming at V came to 6 bases and at J to 5 bases, leaving 8 bases not matched to a gene. The V gene's germline CDR1 is DFQATT and CDR2 SNEGSKA (reference sequence). This CDR3 region has 13 residues. CDR3 DNA: TGCAGTGCCCCGACAGGGGCGGTAACTGAAGCTTTCTTT. Translated: CSAPTGAVTEAFF.

CDR3 protein: CASRVTSGGTNVLTF. The CDR3 DNA reads TGTGCCAGCAGGGTTACTAGCGGGGGGACCAACGTCCTGACTTTC. The chain has TRBV2 and TRBJ2-6, with 12 nucleotides matching TRBD2. This CDR3 comprises 15 residues. The germline V gene encodes CDR1 SNHLY and CDR2 FYNNEI. Trimming took 6 bases from V and 8 from J; bases not matched to a gene: 5.

The chain links TRBV12-3 or TRBV12-4 to TRBJ1-4; D uncertain. The CDR3 extends over 13 amino acids. Trimming left V 6 bases short and J 7 bases short, with 12 bases between. CDR3 in DNA: TGTGCCAGCAGGGACGCATCAGCTGAAAAACTGTTTTTT. Residues: CASRDASAEKLFF.

The chain combines TRBV20-1 with TRBJ2-1, with D unclear. Trimming cost V 0 bases and J 2 bases, with 11 bases left between them. CDR1 and CDR2 from the germline V gene are DFQATT and SNEGSKA (reference sequence). This CDR3 has 15 amino acids. This chain's CDR3 is CSARDSYAPYNEQFF. The CDR3, as DNA: TGCAGTGCTAGAGATTCTTACGCCCCCTACAATGAGCAGTTCTTC.

Turning to this clonotype: A much more abundant neighbour one base away suggests this may be a read error. The chain employs TRBV11-2 and TRBJ2-6; no clear D. From germline, CDR1 is SGHAT and CDR2 FQNNGV. The V and J ends lost 6 bases and 0 bases respectively, with 3 bases between them. This CDR3 spans 13 amino acids. The CDR3 sequence: CASRNSGANVLTF. The CDR3 DNA reads TGTGCCAGCAGGAACTCTGGGGCCAACGTCCTGACTTTC.

This chain connects TRBV20-1 to TRBJ1-5; D not resolved. The CDR3 has 14 amino acids. The V and J ends lost 6 bases and 2 bases respectively, with 14 bases between them. CDR1 and CDR2 from the germline V gene are DFQATT and SNEGSKA (reference sequence). The CDR3 coding sequence is TGCAGTGCCAGAACAAGGGTCGGCAATCAGCCCCAGCATTTT. Translating gives CSARTRVGNQPQHF.

The chain uses TRBV12-3 or TRBV12-4 and TRBJ2-7; TRBD2 matches at 11 bases. The CDR3 runs 15 residues. Unmatched junction bases numbered 2, after V lost 1 base and J lost 3 bases. DNA of the CDR3: TGTGCCAGCAGTTTAGGACTAGCGGGGTTCTACGAGCAGTACTTC. Encoded protein: CASSLGLAGFYEQYF.

A few counts support this clonotype. The chain has TRBV9 and TRBJ1-1; perhaps TRBD1 as D (5 bases). Trimming pared 0 bases from V and 5 bases from J, leaving 14 bases between. The CDR3 contains 15 residues. In germline, CDR1 is SGDLS, CDR2 YYNGEE. This CDR3 reads CASSVAAQGGTEAFF. CDR3 in DNA: TGTGCCAGCAGCGTAGCGGCCCAGGGAGGAACTGAAGCTTTCTTT.

This chain uses TRBV24-1 with TRBJ2-2; 9 bases fit TRBD1. This CDR3 has 18 residues. The ends lost 3 bases at V and 4 bases at J; junction bases unmatched: 11. Per the germline V gene, CDR1 is KGHDR and CDR2 is SFDVKD. In DNA, the CDR3 is TGTGCCACCAGTGATGTCCCGGACAGGGGAAGGCTCACCGGGGAGCTGTTTTTT. As protein: CATSDVPDRGRLTGELFF.

J is TRBJ2-7 and V is TRBV5-1; a possible D gene is TRBD2 (6 bases). The CDR3 sequence is 15 residues long. The ends were cut back, 0 bases at V and 5 bases at J, with 15 bases in the middle. Germline V CDR1 and CDR2: SGHRS, YFSETQ. CDR3 in DNA: TGCGCCAGCAGCTTGGCCGGGGGAGGCTTGAACGAGCAGTACTTC. This gives the protein CASSLAGGGLNEQYF.

The V gene is TRBV5-5, the J gene TRBJ1-2; D is perhaps TRBD1 (5 bases). Germline loops: CDR1 SGHKS, CDR2 YYEKEE (reference sequence). The ends were cut back, 6 bases at V and 4 bases at J, with 19 bases in the middle. CDR3 length equals 15 residues. The CDR3 loop is CASTLGGGGRYGYTF. As DNA, the CDR3 is TGTGCCAGCACCCTTGGGGGGGGAGGACGCTATGGCTACACCTTC. The complete variable domain, with remaining parts taken from reference TRBV5-5 and TRBJ1-2, reads DAGVTQSPTHLIKTRGQQVTLRCSPISGHKSVSWYQQVLGQGPQFIFQYYEKEERGRGNFPDRFSARQFPNYSSELNVNALLLGDSALYLCASTLGGGGRYGYTFGSGTRLTVV.

This chain links TRBV15 with TRBJ2-3; D not certain. V shed 0 bases and J shed 2 bases, with 9 bases lying between them. There are 15 residues in the CDR3. Germline values: CDR1 LNHNV, CDR2 YYDKDF (reference sequence). The CDR3 DNA follows: TGTGCCACCAGCAGAGATACGGCTTTCACAGATACGCAGTATTTT. Protein product: CATSRDTAFTDTQYF.

A single count supports this clonotype. This chain joins TRBV5-1 and TRBJ2-5, with D perhaps being TRBD1 or TRBD2 (5 bases each). Germline assignment: CDR1 SGHRS and CDR2 YFSETQ. The CDR3 has 14 residues. V shed 9 bases and J shed 5 bases, with 20 bases lying between them. CDR3 DNA: TGCGCCACCTCGTCTGGGGGTGAAGGGGAGACCCAGTACTTC. Residues: CATSSGGEGETQYF.

This clonotype has only a few counts. CDR3 residues: CASSEPRKEPQHF. For the CDR3, the DNA is TGTGCCAGCAGTGAACCCCGTAAGGAGCCCCAGCATTTT. The chain has TRBV6-1 and TRBJ1-5, with D unresolved. Germline CDR1 and CDR2: MNHNS and SASEGT. Trimming took 2 bases from V and 8 from J, leaving 10 bases between them. The CDR3 runs to 13 residues.

This clonotype was seen only a few times. This chain links TRBV20-1 with TRBJ2-1; D possibly corresponds to TRBD1 (5 bases). There are 13 residues in the CDR3. Between the trimmed V and J ends, which lost 3 bases and 7 bases, there was a span of 13 bases. CDR1 is DFQATT and CDR2 is SNEGSKA in the germline V gene (reference sequence). Here the CDR3 DNA reads TGCAGTGCTAGTTACAGGCGTGGGAATGAGCAGTTCTTC. It specifies CSASYRRGNEQFF.

The V gene is TRBV4-2, the J gene TRBJ1-4, with D perhaps matching TRBD1 (5 bases). From germline, CDR1 is LGHNA and CDR2 YNFKEQ. The CDR3 has 18 residues. V was cut by 1 base and J by 3 bases, with 18 bases left in between. The CDR3 DNA reads as TGTGCCAGCAGCCAAGGAGGGGCAGGATTAGGGGCTAATGAAAAACTGTTTTTT. Translated: CASSQGGAGLGANEKLFF.

The chain has TRBV20-1 and TRBJ2-3; no clear D. The V gene lost 0 bases and the J gene lost 9 bases, with 16 bases spanning the gap. Per germline, CDR1 DFQATT and CDR2 SNEGSKA (reference sequence). This CDR3 is built from 14 residues. CDR3 DNA: TGCAGTGCTAGAGATCCCCACTCAGTTGACACGCAGTATTTT. Its translation: CSARDPHSVDTQYF.

The rearrangement links TRBV4-1 to TRBJ2-7, with D possibly being TRBD1 (7 bases). The CDR3 runs 15 residues. CDR1 is MGHRA and CDR2 is YSYEKL in the germline V gene. V dropped 4 bases and J dropped 1 base, with 14 bases sitting between them. Written as DNA, the CDR3 is TGCGCCAGCAGCCGCGGGACAGATGTTTCCTACGAGCAGTACTTC. Amino acid sequence: CASSRGTDVSYEQYF.